This T cell receptor beta chain was identified during a study of T cells in Graves' hyperthyroidism and ophthalmopathy. In this sample, this clonotype turned up a few times. The CDR3 contains 15 residues. Trimming took 5 bases from V and 0 from J, leaving 11 bases between them. Germline CDR1 and CDR2: LNHDA and SQIVND (reference sequence). From RNA transcripts, TCR beta CDR3 regions were amplified. In the first-round RT-PCR of the TCR CDR3, the HTBI primer set was used. MiXCR, run by TCRdb on the multiplex PCR reads, gives a single entry per CDR3 protein. The sample carries about 640,000 distinct CDR3 sequences, 20% recorded once.

This clonotype was obtained from a man aged 25 to 40 with Graves' ophthalmopathy. V usage is TRBV19 and J usage is TRBJ1-5; possible D gene TRBD1, 6 bases. The source material was blood. The CDR3 nucleotides are TGTGCCAGTAGTCCGGGGACACGTAGCAATCAGCCCCAGCATTTT. This codes for CASSPGTRSNQPQHF. Full variable domain (missing parts from reference TRBV19 and TRBJ1-5): DGGITQSPKYLFRKEGQNVTLSCEQNLNHDAMYWYRQDPGQGLRLIYYSQIVNDFQKGDIAEGYSVSREKKESFPLTVTSAQKNPTAFYLCASSPGTRSNQPQHFGDGTRLSIL.